One T cell receptor beta chain is described in this entry. What it binds is not known. Unstimulated regulatory T cells (CD4+CD25+CD127-), CD4+CD25- non-regulatory cells, CD4 and CD8 cells were FACS-sorted from thawed PBMCs. The data were taken from a study of Tregs in tolerant kidney transplant recipients. Study background: Mixed chimerism was transient after nonmyeloablative marrow transplants from related graft donors.

This CDR3 region has 15 residues. The V gene lost 2 bases and the J gene lost 0 bases, with 7 bases spanning the gap. The germline CDR1 and CDR2 sequences are SGHTA and FQGNSA. General study points: The most relevant donor-specific Treg TCRbeta repertoire apparently came from expansion with activated donor B cells.

Clones were read by immunoSEQ multiplex PCR, and TCRdb kept only the in-frame ones, dropping some. The sample holds 50,000 to 80,000 clones; about 98% are singletons and the top ten take 0.3% to 0.4%. This receptor was taken from a human donor who received a combined kidney and bone marrow transplant. The chain carries TRBV7-2 and TRBJ2-2; D not certain. This material consisted of Tregs from blood, taken before the transplant. The CDR3 protein is CASSLTFSNTGELFF. The DNA of the CDR3 is TGTGCCAGCAGCTTAACATTCTCGAACACCGGGGAGCTGTTTTTT.